This T cell receptor (beta chain) was sequenced for a study of T cell clones after liver transplantation (dated by TCRdb to between 2019 and 2020). In the study overall: ITN030ST, the source of the samples, was a randomized trial that attempted immunosuppression withdrawal within 2 years of liver transplantation. After a pre-transplant mixed lymphocyte reaction, TCRbeta sequencing was used to pinpoint donor-reactive T cell clones, which were subsequently tracked in post-transplant blood. As an antigen-independent comparator for the donor-reactive sequences, third party-reactive TCRbeta sequences from pre-transplant MLRs were identified as well. Three of the eight recipients were HCV-positive; the others were transplanted for non-autoimmune, non-viral indications. The subjects received no induction therapy and were kept on standard immunosuppression until randomization at 12-24 months post-transplant. Tolerance meant complete immunosuppression withdrawal for at least one year without liver enzymes rising beyond twice the upper limit of normal. Blood samples were collected pre-transplant, pre-randomization before withdrawal, and post-randomization after either full withdrawal or failed withdrawal. The studied cohort comprised 8 liver transplant recipients, 3 classified as tolerant and 5 as non-tolerant. The full study reports these points: Because of small, heterogeneous patient numbers and non-standardized post-transplant time points, the conclusions were only preliminary. Since no allograft tissue specimens were available, donor-reactive T cells may have migrated into the graft instead of being deleted. Circulating donor-reactive CD4 TCRbeta sequences fell significantly post-transplant in most of the 8 subjects, irrespective of tolerance or HCV status. Donor-reactive sequences declined more than third party-reactive ones, suggesting partial antigen-specific deletion unrelated to withdrawal success. When repertoire turnover was accounted for, significantly reduced detection of donor-reactive sequences was found in 7 of 8 subjects for CD4 and in 8 of 8 subjects for CD8. Low numbers of available donor cells limited the measurable donor-reactive repertoire in a couple of subjects.

Unstimulated PBMCs, after thawing, were stained for CD3, CD4 and CD8 and then FACS-sorted into CD3+CD4+ and CD3+CD8+ populations. Randomization to immunosuppression withdrawal applied to every one of the 8 studied subjects. The Qiagen DNeasy Blood and Tissue Kit was used for genomic DNA isolation. Regarding this clone: Its antigen remains undetermined. Base qualities are not at hand, and no much larger clone is one base apart.

Frozen genomic DNA underwent high-throughput TCRbeta CDR3 sequencing by immunoSEQ, including PCR amplification, mapping, bias correction and internal controls. Processing in the source paper ran as follows. Only productive rearrangements were retained, with each unique TCRbeta sequence defined by its CDR3 nucleotide sequence together with its V and J gene. A sequence counted as donor-reactive only if the sequence showed at least 5-fold expansion in CFSE-low cells compared with unstimulated pre-transplant cells and had a frequency of at least 0.01%. Per-subject minimum frequency thresholds, based on the lowest-template unstimulated sample, ensured at least 90% detection power. Jensen-Shannon divergence between the top 1000 TCRbeta sequences post- versus pre-transplant served as the measure of repertoire turnover. Two-sided Fisher's exact tests were used to test for changes in the detection of donor-reactive sequences. TCRdb took over this immuneACCESS table, retaining in-frame rearrangements with V and J assigned. Such tables are incomplete; in checked studies, under half of the missing clones stem from an unresolved V gene, and the remainder is unexplained. Clonal size and the V and J genes are those of that table, whereas D and trimming came from the DNA. The sample table records around 19,000 clones; 65% to 85% of these occur just once. The ten largest clones take up under 45% of the sample.

From a lookup of the germline V gene, CDR1 and CDR2 are MGHRA and YSYEKL. V gives up 4 bases and J gives up 8 bases, and the segment between their germline ends measures 21 bases. The CDR3 runs 16 amino acids, cysteine and phenylalanine included. Of all the DNA, just the CDR3 is kept, 48 bases in frame from base 1. Rearrangement joined TRBV4-1 to TRBJ2-1; TRBD2 is perhaps the D gene, given 7 matching bases. This receptor was obtained from a human patient who received a liver transplant. It is possible that, after a transplant, some T cells come from the graft donor. Here the sequenced sample was CD8+ T cells from blood, taken around 54 months after liver transplant. This receptor has the CDR3 CASSPGPAGAGDEQFF. In nucleotides, the sequence is TGCGCCAGCAGCCCAGGGCCGGCGGGGGCCGGGGATGAGCAGTTCTTC.